The rows below give T cell receptor beta chains drawn from one sample of a study of T-cell memory formation after mild COVID-19. TCRdb re-analysed the 5' RACE reads in MiXCR, keeping a single row per CDR3 protein. Among hundreds of thousands of distinct CDR3 sequences listed, roughly 25% were seen once. The sample consisted of PBMCs or a T cell subset sorted from them (not recorded which). The source is an adult woman who had mild COVID-19 (a few samples of this study predate the infection). Cell type and time point are not known. Both conserved end residues are part of each CDR3. A D gene is named only where the DNA matches it firmly. The size field is filled for only some rows; it gives once, few, many or a size class.

size	V	J	D	CDR3	DNA
few	TRBV11-2	TRBJ1-2	NA	CASSFGAGGYTF	TGTGCCAGCAGCTTTGGTGCCGGTGGCTACACCTTC
few	TRBV3-1	TRBJ2-1	NA	CASSRGGPRNEQFF	TGTGCCAGCAGCAGGGGGGGGCCCCGGAATGAGCAGTTCTTC
NA	TRBV12-3/TRBV12-4	TRBJ2-1	TRBD2	CASSMGLAHNNEQFF	TGTGCCAGCAGTATGGGACTAGCGCATAACAATGAGCAGTTCTTC
NA	TRBV30	TRBJ2-2	TRBD1	CAWSPRTGKITGELFF	TGTGCCTGGAGTCCCCGGACAGGAAAAATCACCGGGGAGCTGTTTTTT
NA	TRBV6-2/TRBV6-3	TRBJ2-1	NA	CASSRGATEWQFF	TGTGCCAGCAGTCGAGGGGCTACGGAGTGGCAGTTCTTC
NA	TRBV7-8	TRBJ2-3	TRBD1	CASSGSDRASYTQYF	TGTGCCAGCAGCGGGTCGGACAGGGCCTCTTATACGCAGTATTTT
few	TRBV5-1	TRBJ2-1	TRBD2	CASSRTWTSGQGGEQFF	TGCGCCAGCAGTCGCACCTGGACTAGCGGTCAAGGGGGTGAGCAGTTCTTC
NA	TRBV7-6	TRBJ2-3	TRBD1	CASSRDRVPDTQYF	TGTGCCAGCAGCCGGGACAGGGTCCCAGATACGCAGTATTTT
few	TRBV6-6	TRBJ1-5	NA	CASSYSPSNQPQHF	TGTGCCAGCAGTTACTCGCCAAGCAATCAGCCCCAGCATTTT
few	TRBV7-2	TRBJ1-1	TRBD1	CASSLGTGGNTEAFF	TGTGCCAGCAGCCTTGGGACAGGGGGGAACACTGAAGCTTTCTTT
NA	TRBV20-1	TRBJ2-3	TRBD2	CSTLSGGRTDTQYF	TGCAGTACCTTGAGCGGGGGCCGCACAGATACGCAGTATTTT
NA	TRBV7-2	TRBJ2-3	TRBD2	CASSLGGTSATDTQYF	TGTGCCAGCAGCTTAGGAGGGACTAGTGCCACAGATACGCAGTATTTT
NA	TRBV10-3	TRBJ2-7	TRBD2	CTISESKLAGGPTWEQYF	TGTACCATCAGTGAGTCGAAACTAGCGGGAGGGCCAACGTGGGAGCAGTACTTC
few	TRBV29-1	TRBJ2-1	TRBD2	CSVSERLAGARGNEQFF	TGCAGCGTTTCAGAGAGGTTAGCGGGAGCCCGGGGCAATGAGCAGTTCTTC
NA	TRBV5-1	TRBJ1-1	NA	CASSLGANAEAFF	TGCGCCAGCAGCTTGGGGGCGAATGCTGAAGCTTTCTTT
few	TRBV7-3	TRBJ1-1	TRBD1	CASSFSGTANTEAFF	TGTGCCAGCAGCTTTTCCGGGACAGCGAACACTGAAGCTTTCTTT
NA	TRBV3-1	TRBJ2-5	NA	CASSLRAGPGETQYF	TGTGCCAGCAGCCTACGGGCAGGTCCAGGGGAGACCCAGTACTTC
NA	TRBV2	TRBJ2-1	TRBD2	CASSGAGTSRDEQFF	TGTGCCAGCAGTGGGGCCGGGACTAGCAGGGATGAGCAGTTCTTC
NA	TRBV9	TRBJ2-3	NA	CASSAGGRIGDTQYF	TGTGCCAGCAGCGCAGGAGGTAGGATCGGGGATACGCAGTATTTT
NA	TRBV25-1	TRBJ1-2	NA	CASSDTRSAASYGYTF	TGTGCCAGCAGTGACACCCGATCGGCAGCCTCCTATGGCTACACCTTC
few	TRBV12-3/TRBV12-4	TRBJ2-2	NA	CASRPHRGGTGELFF	TGTGCCAGCAGACCTCATAGGGGGGGCACCGGGGAGCTGTTTTTT
few	TRBV7-9	TRBJ2-7	NA	CASSLEDGSIHEQYF	TGTGCCAGCAGCTTAGAAGACGGGAGTATCCACGAGCAGTACTTC
once	TRBV6-6	TRBJ1-1	NA	CASSYSGAFF	TGTGCCAGCAGTTACTCGGGCGCTTTCTTT
NA	TRBV10-2	TRBJ1-1	NA	CASSFQFTEAFF	TGCGCCAGCAGTTTTCAGTTCACTGAAGCTTTCTTT
few	TRBV6-5	TRBJ2-3	TRBD1	CASSYYLRDSTTDTQYF	TGTGCCAGCAGTTACTACCTCCGGGACAGTACCACAGATACGCAGTATTTT
few	TRBV7-8	TRBJ2-1	NA	CASSLRPSEPGNEQFF	TGTGCCAGCAGCTTAAGGCCCTCTGAGCCGGGCAATGAGCAGTTCTTC
many	TRBV10-3	TRBJ2-3	NA	CAISGGAVTDTQYF	TGTGCCATCAGTGGAGGCGCGGTCACAGATACGCAGTATTTT
few	TRBV15	TRBJ2-7	NA	CATSRDVVSGEQYF	TGTGCCACCAGCAGAGATGTGGTCTCCGGGGAGCAGTACTTC
many	TRBV7-6	TRBJ1-6	NA	CASSQQGHSPLHF	TGTGCCAGCAGCCAACAGGGTCACTCACCCCTCCACTTT
NA	TRBV2	TRBJ1-2	NA	CASAGDLNYGYTF	TGTGCCAGCGCAGGGGATCTTAACTATGGCTACACCTTC
many	TRBV7-2	TRBJ2-3	TRBD2	CASSLGTSGGQGTQYF	TGTGCCAGCAGCTTAGGGACTAGCGGGGGGCAAGGTACGCAGTATTTT
NA	TRBV15	TRBJ1-4	NA	CATREDEKLFF	TGTGCCACCAGAGAGGACGAAAAACTGTTTTTT
few	TRBV20-1	TRBJ1-1	NA	CSARPWTENSEAFF	TGCAGTGCCCGGCCCTGGACAGAGAACAGTGAAGCTTTCTTT
few	TRBV5-6	TRBJ1-5	TRBD1	CASSLWDRYNQPQHF	TGTGCCAGCAGCCTTTGGGACAGGTACAATCAGCCCCAGCATTTT
many	TRBV5-1	TRBJ2-5	NA	CASSLGIQETQYF	TGCGCCAGCAGCTTAGGGATCCAAGAGACCCAGTACTTC
NA	TRBV24-1	TRBJ2-5	TRBD2	CATGEGETQYF	TGTGCCACCGGGGAGGGGGAGACCCAGTACTTC
few	TRBV4-1	TRBJ2-1	NA	CASSQAPSQVLEQFF	TGCGCCAGCAGCCAAGCGCCATCTCAGGTGCTTGAGCAGTTCTTC
NA	TRBV30	TRBJ2-1	NA	CAWSYGYNEQFF	TGTGCCTGGAGTTACGGCTACAATGAGCAGTTCTTC
few	TRBV12-3/TRBV12-4	TRBJ1-2	TRBD1	CASRSGQGVYGYTF	TGTGCCAGCAGAAGTGGACAGGGGGTCTATGGCTACACCTTC
NA	TRBV3-1	TRBJ2-2	NA	CASSTIWELFF	TGTGCCAGCAGCACGATCTGGGAGCTGTTTTTT
many	TRBV9	TRBJ2-1	NA	CASAPRAGERHNEQFF	TGTGCCAGCGCCCCCCGGGCCGGGGAACGGCACAATGAGCAGTTCTTC
NA	TRBV2	TRBJ2-2	NA	CASSGPGLNTGELFF	TGTGCCAGCAGTGGCCCGGGACTCAACACCGGGGAGCTGTTTTTT
NA	TRBV5-1	TRBJ2-1	NA	CASSLAQGGPYNEQFF	TGCGCCAGCAGCTTGGCCCAGGGAGGCCCCTACAATGAGCAGTTCTTC
few	TRBV19	TRBJ2-7	NA	CASSNRQSSYEQYF	TGTGCCAGTAGTAACCGACAGTCCTCCTACGAGCAGTACTTC
few	TRBV28	TRBJ2-1	TRBD1	CASRSRDRGLNEQFF	TGTGCCAGCAGATCGCGGGACAGGGGACTTAATGAGCAGTTCTTC
few	TRBV3-1	TRBJ1-5	TRBD1	CASSHARDRGDQPQHF	TGTGCCAGCAGCCACGCACGGGACAGGGGTGATCAGCCCCAGCATTTT
NA	TRBV5-5	TRBJ1-2	TRBD1	CASSLQGAVGYTF	TGTGCCAGCAGCTTACAGGGGGCTGTTGGCTACACCTTC
NA	TRBV7-9	TRBJ2-1	NA	CASRSFGGPNEQFF	TGTGCCAGCAGGTCATTCGGGGGACCCAATGAGCAGTTCTTC
many	TRBV20-1	TRBJ1-5	TRBD1	CSASGQKSNQPQHF	TGCAGTGCTTCGGGACAGAAGAGCAATCAGCCCCAGCATTTT
NA	TRBV2	TRBJ1-2	NA	CASSIPGNLGYTF	TGTGCCAGCAGCATCCCAGGAAACCTTGGCTACACCTTC
few	TRBV28	TRBJ2-4	TRBD2	CASISRLAGVLAKNIQYF	TGTGCCAGCATCTCGAGACTAGCGGGCGTATTAGCCAAAAACATTCAGTACTTC
NA	TRBV4-2	TRBJ2-7	TRBD1	CASSSGTGFHEQYF	TGTGCCAGCAGCTCCGGGACAGGGTTTCACGAGCAGTACTTC
few	TRBV7-2	TRBJ1-1	NA	CASSLGRYTEAFF	TGTGCCAGCAGCTTGGGCCGGTACACTGAAGCTTTCTTT
NA	TRBV6-1	TRBJ2-7	TRBD2	CASFYDWRGLFYEQYF	TGTGCCAGCTTCTACGATTGGCGGGGGTTGTTCTACGAGCAGTACTTC
many	TRBV29-1	TRBJ1-2	TRBD1	CSIRTGAAYYGYTF	TGCAGCATTCGAACAGGGGCTGCCTACTATGGCTACACCTTC